The clone carrying this T cell receptor beta chain was recorded only once. The CDR3 sequence is 15 residues long. Germline V CDR1 and CDR2: SGHRS, YFSETQ. With 0 bases clipped from V and 8 bases from J, the junction kept 4 bases outside the gene matches. This sample was included in a study of control samples from healthy donors and cancer patients. Clones were read by immunoSEQ multiplex PCR, and TCRdb kept only the in-frame ones, dropping some. The sample lists about 51,000 clones, over 70% occurring once. This TCR was recovered from a man aged 65-85 years in good health. Specimen: blood. The chain carries TRBV5-1 and TRBJ1-6, with 8 bases matching TRBD1. The CDR3 reads CASSLAGTGYSPLHF. CDR3 in DNA: TGCGCCAGCAGCTTGGCCGGGACAGGCTATTCACCCCTCCACTTT.